The table lists the clone carrying this T cell receptor beta chain with many counts. Antigen: not known. The library tagged individual cDNA molecules with unique molecular identifiers. TCRdb re-called the RACE reads through MiXCR, storing one row per CDR3 protein. The data show 75,000 to 90,000 distinct CDR3 sequences, with about 10% seen just once and less than 6.5% held by the top ten. The sample comes from a study of human T cells and chemical hapten exposure. Study-wide context: For sensitization, 2% DPC was applied to an approximately 2 cm by approximately 2 cm patch of upper inner arm skin. Weekly administration of diphenylcyclopropenone to the scalp of patients continued throughout the roughly 25-week study. Regarding the study as a whole: TCRs at high frequency, those above 1 in 1000, did not change with DPC sensitization.

The CDR3 runs to 12 residues. Between the trimmed V and J ends, which lost 3 bases and 4 bases, there was a span of 5 bases. CDR1 is KGHSH, CDR2 LQKENI, per germline. Time point noted: patch test 2, 6 weeks after DPC sensitization. Stated treatment: therapeutic diphenylcyclopropenone sensitization with weekly scalp DPC. The rearrangement links TRBV18 to TRBJ2-3, with D uncertain. Material: whole blood, obtained in connection with sensitization to the hapten diphenylcyclopropenone (DPC). The sequence derives from a woman aged 50 to 60 with alopecia areata. Some clones in this sample may be carry-over from other donors' samples. CDR3 amino acids: CASSPVADTQYF. CDR3 sequence (DNA): TGTGCCAGCTCACCCGTGGCAGATACGCAGTATTTT.